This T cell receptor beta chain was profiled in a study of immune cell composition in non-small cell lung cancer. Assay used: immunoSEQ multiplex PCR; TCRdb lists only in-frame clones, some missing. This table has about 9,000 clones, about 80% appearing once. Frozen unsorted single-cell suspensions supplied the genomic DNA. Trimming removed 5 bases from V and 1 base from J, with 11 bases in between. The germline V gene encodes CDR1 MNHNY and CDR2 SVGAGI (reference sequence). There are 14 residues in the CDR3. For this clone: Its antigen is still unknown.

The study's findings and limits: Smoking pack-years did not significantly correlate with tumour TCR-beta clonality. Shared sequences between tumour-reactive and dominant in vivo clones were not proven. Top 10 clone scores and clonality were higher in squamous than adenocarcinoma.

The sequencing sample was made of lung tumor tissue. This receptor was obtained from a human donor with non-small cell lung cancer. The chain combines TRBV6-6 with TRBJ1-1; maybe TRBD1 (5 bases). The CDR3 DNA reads TGTGCCAGCAGTAGCAGGGTGGAGAACACTGAAGCTTTCTTT. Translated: CASSSRVENTEAFF.